This T cell receptor beta chain was recorded in a study of monozygotic twins with inflammatory bowel disease. General study findings and limits: Patient repertoires may carry noise from differing immunosuppressive treatments. With inverse Simpson as the measure, TCRbeta diversity was lower in IBD patients than in healthy co-twins. No discrimination was achieved between different T cell subtypes.

With regard to this clonotype: Its antigen is undetermined.

UMIs bearing a 6-nucleotide sample barcode were added through template switching. TCRdb re-called the 5' RACE reads, yielding one record per CDR3 amino acid sequence without DNA. The sample holds around 220,000 distinct CDR3 sequences. Germline V gives CDR1 DFQATT, CDR2 SNEGSKA (reference sequence). The CDR3 has 11 residues. The sequenced sample was blood. The rearrangement links TRBV20-1 to TRBJ1-1. The receptor's source is a human donor with ulcerative colitis or Crohn's disease, or a healthy co-twin of an affected twin (not recorded which). The CDR3 sequence is CSARWNTEAFF.